Sequencing of this T cell receptor beta chain was carried out in a study of T cell repertoires in cytomegalovirus infection. TCRdb itself ran the reads through MiXCR, one entry per CDR3 protein. The sample records about 680,000 distinct CDR3 sequences, more than 20% being singletons. This clonotype has a single count. Germline V gene lookup returns CDR1 DFQATT and CDR2 SNEGSKA (reference sequence). V was trimmed by 6 bases and J by 0 bases, leaving 15 bases between them. This CDR3 comprises 14 residues. The genes are TRBV20-1 and TRBJ2-7; either TRBD1 or TRBD2 may fit D (5 bases each). Sequencing was performed on CD8+ T cells from PBMCs. This TCR was recovered from a human donor in good health (CMV status not recorded). Some clones in this sample may be carry-over from other donors' samples. CDR3 coding DNA: TGCAGTGCCCGGGACCGTAAATACTCCTACGAGCAGTACGTC. This codes for CSARDRKYSYEQYV.